This entry lists 14 T cell receptor beta chains sequenced from one sample in a study of blood T cell repertoires in COVID-19. This table comes from immunoSEQ multiplex PCR, and its TCRdb copy is limited to in-frame clones, with some not included. The repertoire holds some 83,000 clones, with roughly nine tenths as singletons. Source material: peripheral blood. The source is a man older than 75 in a cohort sampled during active COVID-19.

This clone was counted a few times. This chain connects TRBV14 to TRBJ2-3, with 10 bases that match TRBD1. CDR1 is SGHDN, CDR2 FVKESK, per germline. The V segment lost 1 base and the J segment 3 bases; nucleotides outside the gene matches: 4. CDR3 length equals 16 residues. CDR3 sequence: CASSQVGTGVTDTQYF. DNA for the CDR3: TGTGCCAGCAGCCAAGTGGGGACAGGGGTTACAGATACGCAGTATTTT. Full variable domain (missing parts from reference TRBV14 and TRBJ2-3): EAGVTQFPSHSVIEKGQTVTLRCDPISGHDNLYWYRRVMGKEIKFLLHFVKESKQDESGMPNNRFLAERTGGTYSTLKVQPAELEDSGVYFCASSQVGTGVTDTQYFGPGTRLTVL.

V usage is TRBV6-1 and J usage is TRBJ2-1; 7 bases line up with TRBD1. This CDR3 region has 14 residues. Germline assignment: CDR1 MNHNS and CDR2 SASEGT. Trimming removed 3 bases from V and 9 bases from J; junction bases left unmatched: 8. CDR3 residues: CASSERRAGGEQFF. The DNA for the CDR3 is TGTGCCAGCAGTGAGCGTAGGGCAGGGGGTGAGCAGTTCTTC.

The chain links TRBV5-1 to TRBJ1-4; D remains unclear. This CDR3 contains 14 residues. Germline V lookup: CDR1 SGHRS, CDR2 YFSETQ. V was trimmed by 0 bases and J by 1 base, leaving 4 bases between them. The CDR3 bases are TGCGCCAGCAGCTTGGGACAAACTAATGAAAAACTGTTTTTT. Translated, it gives CASSLGQTNEKLFF.

The V gene is TRBV19, the J gene TRBJ1-2, with 7 bases fitting TRBD1. V lost 5 bases and J lost 7; bases outside the gene matches: 13. This CDR3 has 15 amino acids. CDR1 is LNHDA, CDR2 SQIVND, per germline (reference sequence). The CDR3 protein is CASSLTDRVGFGYTF. The CDR3, as DNA: TGTGCCAGTAGTTTGACCGACAGGGTAGGGTTTGGCTACACCTTC.

The V gene is TRBV19, the J gene TRBJ2-1; weak D call: TRBD1 (5 bases). This CDR3 has 14 residues. Germline V gene sequence: CDR1 LNHDA, CDR2 SQIVND (reference sequence). V was pared by 5 bases and J by 7 bases, with 15 bases between. Written as DNA, the CDR3 is TGTGCCAGTAGTTTCAGGGCGTCAAGGAATGAGCAGTTCTTC. Translating it yields CASSFRASRNEQFF.

This chain joins TRBV25-1 and TRBJ1-2; TRBD1 is a possible D gene (6 bases). This CDR3 is 14 amino acids long. V dropped 1 base and J dropped 4 bases, with 10 bases sitting between them. Germline CDR1 MGHDK, CDR2 SYGVNS. CDR3 in DNA: TGTGCCAGCAGTGAATTCCAGGACAGCTATGGCTACACCTTC. Amino acid sequence: CASSEFQDSYGYTF.

This rearrangement joins TRBV5-1 to TRBJ1-5; 9 nucleotides line up with TRBD1. In germline, CDR1 is SGHRS, CDR2 YFSETQ. The J segment lost 6 bases and the V segment lost 0 bases, leaving 10 bases of the junction unmatched. This CDR3 contains 17 residues. CDR3 loop: CASSLESADRGSQPQHF. CDR3 nucleotide sequence: TGCGCCAGCAGCTTGGAATCGGCGGACAGGGGAAGTCAGCCCCAGCATTTT. Together with reference TRBV5-1 and TRBJ1-5, the CDR3 gives the full variable domain: KAGVTQTPRYLIKTRGQQVTLSCSPISGHRSVSWYQQTPGQGLQFLFEYFSETQRNKGNFPGRFSGRQFSNSRSEMNVSTLELGDSALYLCASSLESADRGSQPQHFGDGTRLSIL.

This clone has a handful of counts. The chain employs TRBV3-1 (or the pseudogene TRBV3-2) and TRBJ1-3; the match to TRBD1 covers 10 bases. CDR3 length equals 19 residues. Germline V gene lookup returns CDR1 LGHDT and CDR2 YNNKEL (reference sequence). V shed 4 bases and J 2 bases; nucleotides not matched to a gene: 14. The CDR3 loop reads CASSPRDRGFSGAGNTIYF. The CDR3 nucleotides are TGTGCCAGCAGCCCTAGGGACAGGGGCTTTTCTGGCGCTGGAAACACCATATATTTT.

Here the CDR3 reads CASSPGQGGADTQYF. The CDR3 DNA follows: TGTGCCAGCTCACCGGGCCAGGGTGGGGCAGATACGCAGTATTTT. The chain uses TRBV18 and TRBJ2-3, with TRBD1 as a possible D gene (5 bases). The CDR3 covers 15 residues. V was pared by 3 bases and J by 4 bases, with 14 bases between. Germline CDR1 and CDR2: KGHSH and LQKENI.

V is TRBV27 and J is TRBJ2-1, with TRBD2 identical over 9 bases. J gave up 9 bases and V 3 bases, and 6 bases lay outside the gene matches. Looked up from germline, CDR1 is MNHEY and CDR2 is SMNVEV (reference sequence). The CDR3 is 14 amino acids. CDR3 sequence reads: CASSFWLAGSEQFF. The CDR3 region has the DNA TGTGCCAGCAGTTTCTGGCTAGCGGGGTCTGAGCAGTTCTTC.

Written as DNA, the CDR3 is TGTGCCAGCAGTGGGGGCGGACAGTGGAATGAAAAACTGTTTTTT. This encodes CASSGGGQWNEKLFF. The chain recombines TRBV2 with TRBJ1-4, with D perhaps TRBD1 (6 bases). Germline-derived CDR1 and CDR2 are SNHLY and FYNNEI. The CDR3 runs 15 residues. V was pared by 4 bases and J by 5 bases, with 14 bases between.

The rearrangement joins TRBV18 to TRBJ2-7; 7 positions agree with TRBD1. V lost 4 bases, J lost 4 bases, and 10 bases stayed unmatched. This CDR3 contains 15 residues. The V gene's germline CDR1 is KGHSH and CDR2 LQKENI. The CDR3 DNA is TGTGCCAGCTCACTGACCGACGACAGGGATTACGAGCAGTACGTC. It yields the protein CASSLTDDRDYEQYV.

Here the CDR3 DNA reads TGTGCCAGCAGCTTATCCCAGGACTATGGCTACACCTTC. It codes for CASSLSQDYGYTF. The chain couples TRBV7-2 to TRBJ1-2; D not certain. Germline V CDR1 and CDR2: SGHTA, FQGNSA. The CDR3 is made up of 13 amino acids. V was trimmed by 2 bases and J by 3 bases, leaving 7 bases between them.

The CDR3 DNA reads as TGTGCCAGTAGTACAGGACAGGGGGGAAGTTCACCCCTCCACTTT. It yields the protein CASSTGQGGSSPLHF. This chain uses TRBV19 with TRBJ1-6, with 10 bases lining up with TRBD1. CDR3 length: 15 amino acids. Losses at the gene ends were 4 bases for V and 9 bases for J; bases not matched to a gene: 6. Germline values: CDR1 LNHDA, CDR2 SQIVND (reference sequence). Based on the CDR3 plus reference TRBV19 and TRBJ1-6, the full variable domain is DGGITQSPKYLFRKEGQNVTLSCEQNLNHDAMYWYRQDPGQGLRLIYYSQIVNDFQKGDIAEGYSVSREKKESFPLTVTSAQKNPTAFYLCASSTGQGGSSPLHFGNGTRLTVT.